The sequence of this T cell receptor beta chain was determined in a study of blood T cell repertoires in COVID-19. Overall study context: Whether acute or convalescent, the COVID-19 samples came from the United States, Italy and Spain. T cells, B-cell-depleted T cells, or PBMCs supplied cDNA or gDNA.

V lost 6 bases and J lost 1; bases outside the gene matches: 6. This CDR3 comprises 15 residues. CDR1 and CDR2 from the germline V gene are SNHLY and FYNNEI. Authors' processing steps: From reference gene primer amplification, estimates of nucleated cell counts were derived. Sequenced by immunoSEQ multiplex PCR; TCRdb stores in-frame clones only, minus some. The V and J calls and clone size are taken from that table; D and trimming were inferred from the DNA. The sample carries 30,000 to 45,000 clones, approximately 86% recorded once. The sequencing input was peripheral blood. The genes are TRBV2 and TRBJ1-1; 9 bases agree with TRBD1. The TCR originated in a human donor in a cohort sampled during active COVID-19. The CDR3 sequence: CASRGQGGWNTEAFF. The CDR3 DNA reads TGTGCCAGCAGGGGACAGGGAGGGTGGAACACTGAAGCTTTCTTT.